This T cell receptor (beta chain) was sequenced for a study of neurological immune-mediated disorders. Overall study findings and caveats: While HTLV-1-associated myelopathy showed the greatest TCR clonal expansion, multiple sclerosis showed the least, falling below healthy controls. None of the CDR3 amino acid sequences of expanded clones were shared across subjects, and this suggested private repertoires in all groups.

For sorted libraries, the input was 1 million CD4+ or CD8+ T cells. In its sample, this clonotype was seen many times. Its specificity is unknown. This CDR3 has 16 amino acids. V trimming: 5 bases; J trimming: 4 bases; junction bases outside the gene matches: 12. CDR1 SQVTM and CDR2 ANQGSEA come from the germline V gene. cDNA was made by 5'RACE with 10-nucleotide random UMIs. TCRdb recomputed calls from the 5' RACE reads with MiXCR, one row per CDR3 protein. The sample consists of about 18,000 distinct CDR3 sequences, 14% of them appearing once. The specimen sequenced was CD4+ T cells from blood. The chain has TRBV29-1 and TRBJ2-2; 8 nucleotides agree with TRBD2. The TCR was taken from a woman between 55 and 75 years old with HTLV-1-associated myelopathy (HAM/TSP). CDR3 residues: CSVRGTGLAGTGELFF. CDR3 bases: TGCAGCGTTCGCGGGACCGGACTAGCTGGCACCGGGGAGCTGTTTTTT.